This TCR beta chain is drawn from a study of blood T cell repertoires in COVID-19. This table comes from immunoSEQ multiplex PCR, and its TCRdb copy is limited to in-frame clones, with some not included. The sample consists of some 120,000 clones, 77% of them appearing once. This CDR3 has 15 amino acids. V lost 7 bases, J lost 9 bases, and 12 bases stayed unmatched. Germline CDR1 reads ENHRY; CDR2 reads SYGVKD. The clonotype was recovered from an elderly man with acute or convalescent COVID-19. The chain recombines TRBV10-3 with TRBJ2-1; 10 bases agree with TRBD1. Sequencing was carried out using peripheral blood. The CDR3 sequence is CAIKRDRGGAGEQFF. The CDR3 DNA is TGTGCCATCAAAAGGGACAGGGGCGGAGCAGGTGAGCAGTTCTTC.